The rows below give T cell receptor beta chains drawn from one sample of a study of blood T cell repertoires in COVID-19. Assay: immunoSEQ multiplex PCR; the TCRdb copy retains only in-frame clones and omits some. Among fewer than 150,000 clones listed, about 85% were seen once. The material sequenced was peripheral blood. These receptors were taken from a man in his forties with acute or convalescent COVID-19. Both conserved end residues are part of each CDR3. The D gene is left open where the match is weak. Clone size appears in some rows only: once, few, many, or a class for an expanded clone.

-	-	TRBJ1-1	TRBV29-1	CSGGTSMNTEAFF	TGCAGCGGAGGGACAAGTATGAACACTGAAGCTTTCTTT
-	TRBD1	TRBJ1-1	TRBV14	CASSPLGQGPTTEAFF	TGTGCCAGCAGCCCCCTGGGACAGGGGCCCACCACTGAAGCTTTCTTT
-	-	TRBJ2-7	TRBV30	CAWSGNRVEQYF	TGTGCCTGGAGTGGGAACAGGGTCGAGCAGTACTTC
-	TRBD2	TRBJ2-7	TRBV24-1	CATSDFLAGFSYEQYF	TGTGCCACCAGTGATTTCTTAGCGGGGTTCTCCTACGAGCAGTACTTC
-	-	TRBJ2-6	TRBV24-1	CATSDWSTGANVLTF	TGTGCCACCAGTGATTGGTCTACTGGGGCCAACGTCCTGACTTTC
-	TRBD2	TRBJ2-7	TRBV5-8	CASRDTSEFGEQYF	TGTGCCAGCAGGGATACTAGCGAATTCGGCGAGCAGTACTTC
few	-	TRBJ1-4	TRBV2	CASRTTRGGTNEKLFF	TGTGCCAGCAGGACAACCCGAGGGGGAACTAATGAAAAACTGTTTTTT
-	-	TRBJ1-2	TRBV10-2	CASSEPQQYGYTF	TGCGCCAGCAGTGAGCCACAGCAGTATGGCTACACCTTC
-	-	TRBJ2-7	TRBV6-1	CASSEGGFYEQYF	TGTGCCAGCAGTGAGGGGGGATTCTACGAGCAGTACTTC
-	TRBD2	TRBJ2-7	TRBV29-1	CSVARGGGYEQYF	TGCAGCGTTGCGCGGGGGGGCGGGTACGAGCAGTACTTC
-	TRBD2	TRBJ2-5	TRBV9	CASSVGASGATQETQYF	TGTGCCAGCAGCGTAGGGGCCAGCGGGGCTACTCAAGAGACCCAGTACTTC
-	-	TRBJ1-1	TRBV20-1	CSARGPGIDFF	TGCAGTGCTAGAGGTCCGGGGATCGATTTCTTT
-	-	TRBJ1-5	TRBV5-1	CASSLGAGVNQPQHF	TGCGCCAGCAGCTTGGGGGCAGGGGTGAATCAGCCCCAGCATTTT
few	-	TRBJ2-7	TRBV12-3/TRBV12-4	CASSFFFSEQYF	TGTGCCAGCAGTTTTTTCTTTTCCGAGCAGTACTTC
-	-	TRBJ2-1	TRBV7-8	CASSLGRGRYNEQFF	TGTGCCAGCAGCTTAGGGAGGGGGCGATACAATGAGCAGTTCTTC
-	-	TRBJ2-7	TRBV3-1/TRBV3-2	CASSKQGYEQYF	TGTGCCAGCAGTAAACAGGGCTACGAGCAGTACTTC
-	TRBD2	TRBJ2-7	TRBV5-6	CASSGEGYEQYF	TGTGCCAGCAGCGGGGAGGGGTACGAGCAGTACTTC
-	-	TRBJ2-1	TRBV13	CASLKRTNSYNEQFF	TGTGCCAGTCTGAAGCGGACGAACTCCTACAATGAGCAGTTCTTC
-	TRBD2	TRBJ2-2	TRBV7-3	CASSNSGGARTGELFF	TGTGCCAGCAGCAATAGCGGGGGGGCCCGTACCGGGGAGCTGTTTTTT
-	TRBD2	TRBJ2-7	TRBV9	CASSVASGANYEQYF	TGTGCCAGCAGCGTAGCTAGCGGGGCCAACTACGAGCAGTACTTC
-	-	TRBJ2-5	TRBV7-9	CASSRGSGETQYF	TGTGCCAGCAGCCGCGGGTCCGGAGAGACCCAGTACTTC
-	TRBD2	TRBJ2-1	TRBV7-3	CASSLTGGLGGNEQFF	TGTGCCAGCAGCTTAACGGGGGGACTAGGTGGGAATGAGCAGTTCTTC
-	-	TRBJ2-7	TRBV10-3	CAISNQGGFYEQYF	TGTGCCATCAGTAATCAGGGGGGTTTCTACGAGCAGTACTTC
few	TRBD1	TRBJ2-7	TRBV28	CASSSPGQGYEQYF	TGTGCCAGCAGCTCCCCGGGACAGGGCTACGAGCAGTACTTC